The 31 T cell receptor beta chains in this list originate from one sample, sequenced in a study of blood T cell repertoires in COVID-19. TCRdb's table, derived via immunoSEQ multiplex PCR, lists solely in-frame clones and lacks some. Of fewer than 200,000 clones in the sample, over 80% are singletons; the top ten hold about 10%. Material for sequencing was peripheral blood. The receptors derive from a woman older than 75 with active or convalescent COVID-19.

The chain joins TRBV9 to TRBJ2-7, with 8 nucleotides matching TRBD1. The CDR3 runs to 14 residues. From germline, CDR1 is SGDLS and CDR2 YYNGEE. With 4 bases clipped from V and 2 bases from J, the junction kept 5 bases outside the gene matches. The CDR3 bases are TGTGCCAGCAGCCCAACAGGGGGTACCTACGAGCAGTACTTC. Its protein product is CASSPTGGTYEQYF.

V is TRBV9 and J is TRBJ1-1; D is unclear. This CDR3 region has 15 residues. Germline loops: CDR1 SGDLS, CDR2 YYNGEE. Between the trimmed V and J ends, which lost 2 bases and 1 base, there was a span of 12 bases. CDR3 loop: CASSVDGQANTEAFF. Written as DNA, the CDR3 is TGTGCCAGCAGCGTCGATGGGCAGGCGAACACTGAAGCTTTCTTT.

The chain joins TRBV14 to TRBJ1-4; TRBD1 is a possible D gene (6 bases). Trimming took 4 bases from V and 7 from J, leaving 16 bases between them. Germline V gene sequence: CDR1 SGHDN, CDR2 FVKESK. This CDR3 is built from 15 residues. The CDR3 region has the DNA TGTGCCAGCAGCCTCCAGGGGATCTCTGGTGAAAAACTGTTTTTT. Its protein is CASSLQGISGEKLFF.

This chain joins TRBV7-2 and TRBJ1-1; D is uncertain. The CDR3 contains 16 residues. V lost 2 bases to trimming and J lost 4 bases, with 17 bases between them. Germline V CDR1 and CDR2: SGHTA, FQGNSA. CDR3 bases: TGTGCCAGCAGCTTATCACGCGCTCCAGGTCTCACTGAAGCTTTCTTT. It specifies CASSLSRAPGLTEAFF.

This clone was detected once. The same CDR3 is also encoded by other DNA sequences in this sample. Written as DNA, the CDR3 is TGTGCCACCAGTGATCCTAGCGGGGGCCCAAATGAGCAGTTCTTC. This sequence encodes CATSDPSGGPNEQFF. The chain recombines TRBV24-1 with TRBJ2-1; 10 bases fit TRBD2. V gave up 3 bases and J gave up 7 bases; unmatched junction bases: 5. Germline V gene lookup returns CDR1 KGHDR and CDR2 SFDVKD. This CDR3 region has 15 residues.

This clone was seen just once. V gene TRBV5-4 combines with J gene TRBJ1-2; D gene uncertain. Germline CDR1 reads SGHNT; CDR2 reads YYREEE (reference sequence). This CDR3 has 14 residues. V lost 1 base and J 3 bases, leaving 10 bases between the germline ends. Here the CDR3 reads CASSLKGRDYGYTF. The CDR3 coding sequence is TGTGCCAGCAGCTTGAAAGGGAGGGACTATGGCTACACCTTC.

The V and J genes are TRBV9 and TRBJ2-7, with TRBD2 identical over 12 bases. Germline CDR1 SGDLS, CDR2 YYNGEE. V gave up 4 bases and J gave up 2 bases; unmatched junction bases: 7. The CDR3 has 16 amino acids. The CDR3 DNA is TGTGCCAGCAGCCCCCTAGCGGGGGGGCCACCCTACGAGCAGTACTTC. Protein sequence: CASSPLAGGPPYEQYF.

J is TRBJ1-2 and V is TRBV5-6; the match to TRBD1 covers 7 bases. The V gene end was trimmed by 4 bases and the J gene end by 3 bases; junction bases not matched to a gene: 6. CDR3 size: 14 residues. Germline V gives CDR1 SGHDT, CDR2 YYEEEE. The CDR3 loop reads CASSTTGADYGYTF. CDR3 coding DNA: TGTGCCAGCAGCACTACAGGGGCCGACTATGGCTACACCTTC.

The chain combines TRBV27 with TRBJ1-3; D is uncertain. This CDR3 contains 15 residues. Between the trimmed V and J ends, which lost 5 bases and 4 bases, there was a span of 15 bases. Germline CDR1 reads MNHEY; CDR2 reads SMNVEV (reference sequence). CDR3 sequence: CASSPQRAAGNTIYF. The CDR3 DNA sequence: TGTGCCAGCAGTCCTCAGCGGGCGGCCGGAAACACCATATATTTT.

J is TRBJ1-6 and V is TRBV5-1; 12 bases align to TRBD1. J was trimmed by 6 bases and V by 3 bases; bases with no gene match: 7. The CDR3 length is 17 residues. Germline V gene sequence: CDR1 SGHRS, CDR2 YFSETQ. CDR3 sequence (DNA): TGCGCCAGCAGCTGGGCGGGACAGGGGGCTGGTAATTCACCCCTCCACTTT. Its translation: CASSWAGQGAGNSPLHF.

The gene calls are TRBV13 and TRBJ1-1, with D uncertain. This CDR3 is built from 13 residues. V lost 2 bases and J 3 bases, leaving 7 bases between the germline ends. Germline V gene sequence: CDR1 PRHDT, CDR2 FYEKMQ (reference sequence). CDR3 in amino acids: CASSLRRDTEAFF. DNA for the CDR3: TGTGCCAGCAGCTTAAGGAGGGACACTGAAGCTTTCTTT.

The chain is built from TRBV6-5 and TRBJ1-3; D is ambiguous. The CDR3 runs 16 residues. Trimming cost V 0 bases and J 7 bases, with 16 bases left between them. Germline lookup yields CDR1 MNHEY and CDR2 SVGAGI. In nucleotides, the CDR3 is TGTGCCAGCAGTTACTCGATGAACCGGGAGGCGAACACCATATATTTT. Residues: CASSYSMNREANTIYF.

J is TRBJ2-5 and V is TRBV5-1, with D possibly TRBD1 on 6 matching bases. The V and J ends lost 4 bases and 5 bases respectively, with 15 bases between them. The CDR3 loop spans 14 amino acids. Germline CDR1 and CDR2: SGHRS and YFSETQ. The CDR3 loop is CASSLNTGRETQYF. CDR3 nucleotides: TGCGCCAGCAGCCTTAATACAGGGCGGGAGACCCAGTACTTC.

This rearrangement joins TRBV9 to TRBJ2-5, with 7 bases that match TRBD1. The V gene end was trimmed by 0 bases and the J gene end by 2 bases; junction bases not matched to a gene: 7. The CDR3 loop spans 16 amino acids. Germline V gives CDR1 SGDLS, CDR2 YYNGEE. The CDR3 here is CASSVDQGQSQETQYF. The CDR3 DNA follows: TGTGCCAGCAGCGTAGACCAGGGACAGAGTCAAGAGACCCAGTACTTC.

The CDR3 loop is CASSSGLAVYNEQFF. CDR3 coding DNA: TGTGCCAGCAGCTCCGGACTAGCTGTCTACAATGAGCAGTTCTTC. The rearrangement joins TRBV7-2 to TRBJ2-1; 8 nucleotides line up with TRBD2. This CDR3 is 15 amino acids long. V lost 4 bases to trimming and J lost 3 bases; unmatched junction nucleotides: 5. Germline CDR1 SGHTA, CDR2 FQGNSA.

The chain recombines TRBV6-5 with TRBJ1-2; TRBD1 might be the D (5 bases). CDR3 length: 13 amino acids. V lost 6 bases to trimming and J lost 3 bases, with 11 bases between them. CDR1 MNHEY and CDR2 SVGAGI come from the germline V gene. CDR3 DNA sequence: TGTGCCAGCAGCCCGGGGGGATACTATGGCTACACCTTC. Translation gives CASSPGGYYGYTF.

This chain links TRBV2 with TRBJ1-6; 8 nucleotides align to TRBD1. Germline loops: CDR1 SNHLY, CDR2 FYNNEI. The J segment lost 6 bases and the V segment lost 6 bases, leaving 7 bases of the junction unmatched. The CDR3 contains 15 residues. The CDR3 protein is CASRPTGASNSPLHF. CDR3 coding DNA: TGTGCCAGCAGACCGACAGGGGCTAGTAATTCACCCCTCCACTTT.

CDR3 DNA: TGCGCCAGCAGCTCCGGGACAGGGACAGAGACCCAGTACTTC. Encoded protein: CASSSGTGTETQYF. The J gene is TRBJ2-5, the V gene TRBV5-1, with 9 bases lining up with TRBD1. CDR1 SGHRS and CDR2 YFSETQ come from the germline V gene. The V and J ends lost 3 bases and 4 bases, in that order; junction bases with no gene match: 4. The length of the CDR3 is 14 residues.

The genes are TRBV7-2 and TRBJ2-3; D perhaps matches TRBD2 (6 bases). Germline V gene sequence: CDR1 SGHTA, CDR2 FQGNSA. V was clipped by 5 bases and J by 5 bases, with 14 bases between them. The length of the CDR3 is 14 residues. CDR3 protein: CASSPPGVIDTQYF. The CDR3 DNA is TGTGCCAGCAGCCCACCGGGGGTGATAGATACGCAGTATTTT.

The chain links TRBV24-1 to TRBJ2-3, with 9 bases aligning to TRBD1. Germline V lookup: CDR1 KGHDR, CDR2 SFDVKD. V trimming: 6 bases; J trimming: 4 bases; junction bases outside the gene matches: 1. The CDR3 length is 13 residues. This CDR3 is CATSRQGADTQYF. In DNA, the CDR3 is TGTGCCACCAGTAGACAGGGGGCAGATACGCAGTATTTT.

This clone appeared once. This chain joins TRBV3-1 (or the pseudogene TRBV3-2) and TRBJ1-1; perhaps TRBD1 as D (6 bases). This CDR3 has 12 amino acids. The V and J ends lost 3 bases and 9 bases respectively, with 11 bases between them. In germline, CDR1 is LGHDT, CDR2 YNNKEL (reference sequence). The CDR3 region is CASSQTQGKAFF. The CDR3 region has the DNA TGTGCCAGCAGCCAGACCCAGGGGAAAGCTTTCTTT.

V usage is TRBV5-1 and J usage is TRBJ1-2, with a weak D call TRBD1 (6 bases). Trimming removed 4 bases from V and 7 bases from J, with 14 bases in between. Germline V CDR1 and CDR2: SGHRS, YFSETQ. The CDR3 consists of 13 residues. DNA for the CDR3: TGCGCCAGCAGCGCATCGGACAGTAGTGGCTACACCTTC. Its translation: CASSASDSSGYTF. Looking up the rest from reference TRBV5-1 and TRBJ1-2 gives the full variable domain: KAGVTQTPRYLIKTRGQQVTLSCSPISGHRSVSWYQQTPGQGLQFLFEYFSETQRNKGNFPGRFSGRQFSNSRSEMNVSTLELGDSALYLCASSASDSSGYTFGSGTRLTVV.

CDR3 nucleotides: TGTGCCAGCAGGGCAATTAGGGGAAATGAAGCTTTCTTT. It encodes CASRAIRGNEAFF. The V and J genes are TRBV5-7 and TRBJ1-1, with a possible D match to TRBD1 (5 bases). TRBV5-7 has ORF status, its function being uncertain. CDR3 length: 13 residues. Trimming stripped 5 bases from V and 7 bases from J, with 15 bases between.

This clone was recorded a few times. V usage is TRBV29-1 and J usage is TRBJ1-1; TRBD1 agrees at 8 bases. This CDR3 is built from 13 residues. V gave up 4 bases and J gave up 2 bases; unmatched junction bases: 3. CDR1 and CDR2 from the germline V gene are SQVTM and ANQGSEA. CDR3 coding DNA: TGCAGCGTTGCGGACAGGGCAAACACTGAAGCTTTCTTT. It specifies CSVADRANTEAFF.

Comment on this clone: The sample carries other DNA sequences with the same CDR3. V gene TRBV9 combines with J gene TRBJ1-1, with 7 bases fitting TRBD1. CDR3 size: 14 residues. V was pared by 0 bases and J by 4 bases, with 3 bases of the junction left unmatched. Looked up from germline, CDR1 is SGDLS and CDR2 is YYNGEE. The CDR3, as DNA: TGTGCCAGCAGCGTAGGGGGACAGACCACTGAAGCTTTCTTT. It encodes CASSVGGQTTEAFF. The whole variable domain, filled in from reference TRBV9 and TRBJ1-1, reads DSGVTQTPKHLITATGQRVTLRCSPRSGDLSVYWYQQSLDQGLQFLIQYYNGEERAKGNILERFSAQQFPDLHSELNLSSLELGDSALYFCASSVGGQTTEAFFGQGTRLTVV.

The chain is built from TRBV5-8 and TRBJ1-4; D is perhaps TRBD1 (5 bases). Deletions cut 4 bases from V and 4 bases from J, with 14 bases between. This CDR3 is 15 amino acids long. From germline, CDR1 is SGHTS and CDR2 YDEGEE. The CDR3 region is CASSPGGRFNEKLFF. The CDR3 DNA reads as TGTGCCAGCAGCCCGGGGGGTCGGTTTAATGAAAAACTGTTTTTT.

In this sample, this clone turned up a few times. V usage is TRBV19 and J usage is TRBJ2-7; D unresolved. The CDR3 has 13 amino acids. Germline-derived CDR1 and CDR2 are LNHDA and SQIVND (reference sequence). V was clipped by 2 bases and J by 1 base, with 6 bases between them. The CDR3 region is CASSITGSYEQYF. CDR3 nucleotide sequence: TGTGCCAGTAGTATAACGGGTTCCTACGAGCAGTACTTC.

This clone was seen a few times. The chain combines TRBV6-5 with TRBJ1-4; TRBD1 is a possible D gene (5 bases). Trimming stripped 6 bases from V and 0 bases from J, with 11 bases between. CDR1 and CDR2 from the germline V gene are MNHEY and SVGAGI. This CDR3 is built from 15 residues. The CDR3 nucleotides read TGTGCCAGCAGGCGAGCACAGGCAACTAATGAAAAACTGTTTTTT. Protein product: CASRRAQATNEKLFF.

This clone has only a few counts. The genes are TRBV19 and TRBJ1-5, with D tentatively TRBD1 (6 bases). Germline CDR1 reads LNHDA; CDR2 reads SQIVND (reference sequence). Deletions cut 6 bases from V and 0 bases from J, with 9 bases between. CDR3 length: 14 residues. CDR3 sequence: CASRQGYSNQPQHF. The CDR3 DNA follows: TGTGCCAGTAGACAGGGATATAGCAATCAGCCCCAGCATTTT.

The genes are TRBV18 and TRBJ2-3; possible D gene TRBD2, 5 bases. Germline V gene sequence: CDR1 KGHSH, CDR2 LQKENI. V lost 2 bases and J 2 bases, leaving 11 bases between the germline ends. The CDR3 totals 15 residues. CDR3 coding DNA: TGTGCCAGCTCACCAAAACTAGAAAACACAGATACGCAGTATTTT. Its translation is CASSPKLENTDTQYF.

Only a few counts were recorded for this clone. The V gene is TRBV7-8, the J gene TRBJ1-2; D not certain. Trimming shortened V by 1 base and J by 0 bases, and 6 bases separated the two germline ends. CDR3 length equals 14 residues. Germline loops: CDR1 SGHVS, CDR2 FQNEAQ. The DNA of the CDR3 is TGTGCCAGCAGCTTAGGCAGGACTAACTATGGCTACACCTTC. Its translation: CASSLGRTNYGYTF. The variable domain in full, with the rest retrieved from reference TRBV7-8 and TRBJ1-2, is GAGVSQSPRYKVAKRGQDVALRCDPISGHVSLFWYQQALGQGPEFLTYFQNEAQLDKSGLPSDRFFAERPEGSVSTLKIQRTQQEDSAVYLCASSLGRTNYGYTFGSGTRLTVV.